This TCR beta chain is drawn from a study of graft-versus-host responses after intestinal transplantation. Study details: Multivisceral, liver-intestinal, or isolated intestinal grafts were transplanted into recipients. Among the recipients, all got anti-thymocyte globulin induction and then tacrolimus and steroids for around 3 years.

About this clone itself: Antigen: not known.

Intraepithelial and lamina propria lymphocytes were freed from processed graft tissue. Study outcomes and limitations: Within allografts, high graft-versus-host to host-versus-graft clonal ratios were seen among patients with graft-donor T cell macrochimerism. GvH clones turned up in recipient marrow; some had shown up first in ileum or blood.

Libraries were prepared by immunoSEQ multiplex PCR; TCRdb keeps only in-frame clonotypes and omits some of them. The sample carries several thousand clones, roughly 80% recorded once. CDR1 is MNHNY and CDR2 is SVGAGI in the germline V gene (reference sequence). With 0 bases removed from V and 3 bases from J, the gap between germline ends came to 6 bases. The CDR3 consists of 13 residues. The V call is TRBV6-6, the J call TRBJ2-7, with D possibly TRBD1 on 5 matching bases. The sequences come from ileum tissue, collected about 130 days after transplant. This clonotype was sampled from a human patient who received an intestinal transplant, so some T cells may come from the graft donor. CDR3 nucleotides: TGTGCCAGCAGTTACTCGCAGGGCTACGAGCAGTACTTC. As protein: CASSYSQGYEQYF.